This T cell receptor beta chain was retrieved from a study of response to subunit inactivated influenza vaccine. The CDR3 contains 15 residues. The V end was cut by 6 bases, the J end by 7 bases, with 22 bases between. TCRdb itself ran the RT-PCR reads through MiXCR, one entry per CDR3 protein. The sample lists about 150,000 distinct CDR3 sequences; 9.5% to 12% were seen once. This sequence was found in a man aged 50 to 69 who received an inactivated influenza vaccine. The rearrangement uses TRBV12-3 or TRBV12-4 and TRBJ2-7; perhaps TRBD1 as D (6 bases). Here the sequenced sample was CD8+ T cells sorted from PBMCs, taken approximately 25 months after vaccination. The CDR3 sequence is CASRDTGTPDREQYF. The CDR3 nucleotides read TGTGCCAGCAGGGACACCGGGACACCGGATAGGGAGCAGTACTTC.